This is a list of T cell receptor beta chains from one sample in a study of OX40 agonist ivuxolimab in advanced cancers. Some clones are missing from TCRdb's copy, which holds only in-frame ones; the method was immunoSEQ multiplex PCR. The data show 90,000 to 100,000 clones, with 91% seen just once and 2.6% held by the top ten. The sequenced sample was CD4+ or CD8+ T cells sorted from blood, obtained in a trial of the OX40 agonist ivuxolimab. The receptor source for this set is an adult with an advanced solid tumor such as melanoma, head and neck, liver or kidney cancer. Both conserved end residues are part of each CDR3. The D gene is left open where the match is weak. Clone size appears in some rows only: once, few, many, or a class for an expanded clone.

D: TRBD1
J: TRBJ1-5
size: NA
V: TRBV28
CDR3: CASSLLPGQGDQPQHF
DNA: TGTGCCAGCAGCTTACTTCCCGGACAGGGCGATCAGCCCCAGCATTTT

D: NA
J: TRBJ2-7
size: NA
V: TRBV28
CDR3: CASSLDRSGANSYEQYF
DNA: TGTGCCAGCAGTTTGGATAGGTCGGGAGCTAACTCCTACGAGCAGTACTTC

D: NA
J: TRBJ2-7
size: few
V: TRBV19
CDR3: CASSGTISYEQYF
DNA: TGTGCCAGTAGTGGGACGATCTCCTACGAGCAGTACTTC

D: NA
J: TRBJ2-2
size: NA
V: TRBV9
CDR3: CASSVAGGANTGELFF
DNA: TGTGCCAGCAGCGTGGCCGGGGGAGCGAACACCGGGGAGCTGTTTTTT

D: TRBD2
J: TRBJ2-5
size: NA
V: TRBV29-1
CDR3: CSHRSGGSKAETQYF
DNA: TGCAGCCACCGTTCAGGCGGGAGTAAGGCAGAGACCCAGTACTTC

D: TRBD1
J: TRBJ2-2
size: NA
V: TRBV5-1
CDR3: CASSVGTANTGELFF
DNA: TGCGCCAGCAGCGTGGGGACAGCCAACACCGGGGAGCTGTTTTTT

D: TRBD1
J: TRBJ2-5
size: NA
V: TRBV28
CDR3: CASSPGQSQETQYF
DNA: TGTGCCAGCAGTCCGGGACAGTCCCAAGAGACCCAGTACTTC

D: NA
J: TRBJ1-1
size: NA
V: TRBV28
CDR3: CASSVRGGGAFF
DNA: TGTGCCAGCAGTGTCAGGGGAGGGGGTGCTTTCTTT

D: TRBD2
J: TRBJ2-7
size: once
V: TRBV11-2
CDR3: CASSRRGGSGILEQYF
DNA: TGTGCCAGCAGCCGACGGGGTGGTAGCGGGATTCTCGAGCAGTACTTC

D: NA
J: TRBJ2-5
size: NA
V: TRBV5-1
CDR3: CASSLLRMETQYF
DNA: TGCGCCAGCAGCTTGCTTAGGATGGAGACCCAGTACTTC

D: NA
J: TRBJ2-1
size: NA
V: TRBV9
CDR3: CASSVADYNEQFF
DNA: TGTGCCAGCAGCGTAGCGGATTACAATGAGCAGTTCTTC

D: NA
J: TRBJ1-1
size: NA
V: TRBV6-1
CDR3: CASSVTGRDTEAFF
DNA: TGTGCCAGCAGTGTGACAGGTAGGGACACTGAAGCTTTCTTT

D: NA
J: TRBJ2-3
size: NA
V: TRBV5-4
CDR3: CASSLEEGAGDTQYF
DNA: TGTGCCAGCAGCTTGGAGGAGGGGGCCGGAGATACGCAGTATTTT

D: NA
J: TRBJ1-1
size: NA
V: TRBV5-6
CDR3: CASSPGGGPAFF
DNA: TGTGCCAGCAGCCCGGGGGGCGGGCCTGCTTTCTTT

D: NA
J: TRBJ2-2
size: once
V: TRBV9
CDR3: CASSVDYTGELFF
DNA: TGTGCCAGCAGCGTAGATTACACCGGGGAGCTGTTTTTT

D: TRBD1
J: TRBJ1-5
size: NA
V: TRBV5-1
CDR3: CASSASGGPRQPQHF
DNA: TGCGCCAGCAGCGCATCAGGGGGCCCCCGTCAGCCCCAGCATTTT

D: NA
J: TRBJ1-5
size: NA
V: TRBV28
CDR3: CASSSQVRFDQPQHF
DNA: TGTGCCAGCAGTTCGCAGGTTAGGTTTGATCAGCCCCAGCATTTT

D: NA
J: TRBJ2-7
size: NA
V: TRBV6-1
CDR3: CASSEMYEQYF
DNA: TGTGCCAGCAGTGAAATGTACGAGCAGTACTTC

D: NA
J: TRBJ1-1
size: NA
V: TRBV2
CDR3: CASSVRTSDAEAFF
DNA: TGTGCCAGCAGTGTTCGTACCTCCGATGCTGAAGCTTTCTTT